Each of the 12 T cell receptor beta chains below was sequenced from the same sample in a study of cytomegalovirus exposure and HLA in healthy donors. The PCR used 60 Vbeta and 13 Jbeta primers. TCRdb keeps only in-frame clones here, not all; method: immunoSEQ multiplex PCR. The profile shows about 120,000 clones, 9.5% of them singletons. Sequencing was carried out using PBMCs. The receptors stem from a man aged 25-45 years in good health and CMV-seronegative.

This clone was counted only a few times. This sequence joins TRBV7-2 and TRBJ2-7; 10 positions agree with TRBD1. The germline gives CDR1 SGHTA, CDR2 FQGNSA. J gave up 4 bases and V 2 bases, and 2 bases lay outside the gene matches. This CDR3 is built from 14 residues. CDR3 DNA sequence: TGTGCCAGCAGCTTACCGGGACAGGGGTACGAGCAGTACTTC. Amino acid sequence: CASSLPGQGYEQYF. Drawing the rest from reference TRBV7-2 and TRBJ2-7, the complete variable domain is GAGVSQSPSNKVTEKGKDVELRCDPISGHTALYWYRQSLGQGLEFLIYFQGNSAPDKSGLPSDRFSAERTGGSVSTLTIQRTQQEDSAVYLCASSLPGQGYEQYFGPGTRLTVT.

The genes are TRBV7-9 and TRBJ2-5; TRBD2 aligns across 11 bases. The V segment lost 1 base and the J segment 5 bases; nucleotides outside the gene matches: 9. Germline lookup yields CDR1 SEHNR and CDR2 FQNEAQ (reference sequence). The CDR3 sequence is 17 residues long. The CDR3 DNA reads as TGTGCCAGCAGCTTAGTGGCTAGCGGGGGGCCGAGGGAGACCCAGTACTTC. It codes for CASSLVASGGPRETQYF. The variable domain in full, with the rest retrieved from reference TRBV7-9 and TRBJ2-5, is DTGVSQNPRHKITKRGQNVTFRCDPISEHNRLYWYRQTLGQGPEFLTYFQNEAQLEKSRLLSDRFSAERPKGSFSTLEIQRTEQGDSAMYLCASSLVASGGPRETQYFGPGTRLLVL.

The chain combines TRBV9 with TRBJ2-2; D perhaps matches TRBD1 (6 bases). Looked up from germline, CDR1 is SGDLS and CDR2 is YYNGEE. This CDR3 is 15 amino acids long. Trimming cost V 2 bases and J 3 bases, with 11 bases left between them. DNA for the CDR3: TGTGCCAGCAGCGTGGGACACTCGGACACCGGGGAGCTGTTTTTT. Amino acids: CASSVGHSDTGELFF.

The rearrangement uses TRBV27 and TRBJ1-5, with TRBD1 matching 10 bases. The trim removed 10 bases at V and 3 bases at J, leaving 9 bases unmatched. Looked up from germline, CDR1 is MNHEY and CDR2 is SMNVEV (reference sequence). The CDR3 runs to 15 residues. As DNA, the CDR3 is TGTGCCACCACCGGGACAGGGGCCTACAATCAGCCCCAGCATTTT. Its protein product is CATTGTGAYNQPQHF.

The V and J genes are TRBV6-5 and TRBJ1-1, with D perhaps matching TRBD1 (6 bases). Per germline, CDR1 MNHEY and CDR2 SVGAGI. This CDR3 comprises 15 residues. Trimming shortened V by 2 bases and J by 2 bases, and 12 bases separated the two germline ends. The CDR3, as DNA: TGTGCCAGCAGTTACCAAGGGACACCAAACACTGAAGCTTTCTTT. This encodes CASSYQGTPNTEAFF.

This clone was seen more than once but under ten times. This chain uses TRBV6-5 with TRBJ1-6; D might be TRBD1 (6 bases). This CDR3 has 13 amino acids. The V gene lost 5 bases and the J gene lost 10 bases, with 12 bases spanning the gap. Germline V gives CDR1 MNHEY, CDR2 SVGAGI. In DNA, the CDR3 is TGTGCCAGCAGTACCCAAACAGGGTCACCCCTCCACTTT. It is translated as CASSTQTGSPLHF.

The chain has TRBV14 and TRBJ1-2, with a tentative D call TRBD1 (6 bases). Germline CDR1 is SGHDN and CDR2 is FVKESK. This CDR3 spans 13 amino acids. V gave up 3 bases and J gave up 4 bases, with 9 bases separating them. As DNA, the CDR3 is TGTGCCAGCAGCCAGGACAGATCCTATGGCTACACCTTC. It yields the protein CASSQDRSYGYTF.

J is TRBJ2-3 and V is TRBV6-4; possibly TRBD1 for D (6 bases). Germline assignment: CDR1 MRHNA and CDR2 SNTAGT. V lost 2 bases and J lost 2, with 8 bases in between. CDR3 length: 14 residues. CDR3 bases: TGTGCCAGCAGTGACGGGACACACACAGATACGCAGTATTTT. Its translation is CASSDGTHTDTQYF.

This clone occurred a few times. The V and J genes are TRBV2 and TRBJ1-1; 7 bases line up with TRBD1. Germline V gene data show CDR1 as SNHLY and CDR2 as FYNNEI. The CDR3 is 16 amino acids. J was trimmed by 2 bases and V by 4 bases; bases with no gene match: 10. This CDR3 is CASSGQGGFGNTEAFF. CDR3 in DNA: TGTGCCAGCAGTGGGCAGGGGGGTTTTGGAAACACTGAAGCTTTCTTT.

This chain connects TRBV11-3 to TRBJ2-7; tentative D call: TRBD1 (5 bases). V lost 6 bases and J 6 bases, leaving 9 bases between the germline ends. Per the germline V gene, CDR1 is SGHNT and CDR2 is YENEEA. The CDR3 spans 11 residues. Here the CDR3 reads CASRGHGEQYF. CDR3 DNA sequence: TGTGCCAGCAGGGGGCACGGCGAGCAGTACTTC. Full variable domain (outside the CDR3, taken from reference TRBV11-3 and TRBJ2-7): EAGVVQSPRYKIIEKKQPVAFWCNPISGHNTLYWYLQNLGQGPELLIRYENEEAVDDSQLPKDRFSAERLKGVDSTLKIQPAELGDSAVYLCASRGHGEQYFGPGTRLTVT.

The genes are TRBV9 and TRBJ1-2; D possibly corresponds to TRBD1 (6 bases). Trimming took off 3 bases at V and 3 bases at J, with 15 bases between the two ends. Germline CDR1 is SGDLS and CDR2 is YYNGEE. The CDR3 has 15 residues. DNA for the CDR3: TGTGCCAGCAGCGCGACGGGGGGGCTTCACTATGGCTACACCTTC. It yields the protein CASSATGGLHYGYTF.

In its sample, this clone was seen a few times. The chain combines TRBV9 with TRBJ1-4; 9 bases agree with TRBD1. Germline V gene sequence: CDR1 SGDLS, CDR2 YYNGEE. J was trimmed by 8 bases and V by 0 bases; bases with no gene match: 5. CDR3 length equals 15 residues. CDR3 amino acids: CASSVADRGDEKLFF. CDR3 DNA sequence: TGTGCCAGCAGCGTAGCGGACAGGGGAGACGAAAAACTGTTTTTT.